This T cell receptor beta chain originates from a study of blood T cell repertoires in COVID-19. The overall study: From the United States, Italy and Spain came samples of acute and convalescent COVID-19.

Per the original data handling: The authors estimated nucleated cell counts from reference gene primer amplification. Sequenced by immunoSEQ multiplex PCR; TCRdb stores in-frame clones only, minus some. From that table come the V and J calls and clone size; the DNA was used to work out D and trimming. The table records nearly 35,000 clones, around 87% of them present only once. This CDR3 spans 16 amino acids. In germline, CDR1 is SGHTA, CDR2 FQGNSA. Trimming at V came to 2 bases and at J to 4 bases, leaving 9 bases not matched to a gene. This rearrangement joins TRBV7-2 to TRBJ2-7; TRBD2 matches at 9 bases. Sample: peripheral blood. This receptor was obtained from a man in his 70s with acute or convalescent COVID-19. The CDR3 nucleotides read TGTGCCAGCAGCTTATCCGTCAGCGGGGGGCGATACGAGCAGTACTTC. It codes for CASSLSVSGGRYEQYF.